The source of this T cell receptor beta chain is a study of blood T cell repertoires in COVID-19. The authors' processing: Amplification of reference gene primers provided the estimated nucleated cell counts. Produced via immunoSEQ multiplex PCR; TCRdb's table is partial and in-frame only. Clone size and V and J calls were adopted from that table, with D and trimming inferred from the DNA. The data contain about 160,000 clones, more than 65% of them singletons. Per germline, CDR1 KGHDR and CDR2 SFDVKD. Losses at the gene ends were 6 bases for V and 8 bases for J; bases not matched to a gene: 6. The CDR3 runs to 13 residues. Seattle patients were enrolled while actively infected and followed longitudinally.

The rearrangement links TRBV24-1 to TRBJ2-1; 7 bases agree with TRBD2. Sequences were obtained from peripheral blood. The source is a woman aged 55 to 70 with COVID-19, enrolled during active disease. The CDR3 nucleotides read TGTGCCACCAGTAGCGGGATTTTCGATGAGCAGTTCTTC. This codes for CATSSGIFDEQFF.